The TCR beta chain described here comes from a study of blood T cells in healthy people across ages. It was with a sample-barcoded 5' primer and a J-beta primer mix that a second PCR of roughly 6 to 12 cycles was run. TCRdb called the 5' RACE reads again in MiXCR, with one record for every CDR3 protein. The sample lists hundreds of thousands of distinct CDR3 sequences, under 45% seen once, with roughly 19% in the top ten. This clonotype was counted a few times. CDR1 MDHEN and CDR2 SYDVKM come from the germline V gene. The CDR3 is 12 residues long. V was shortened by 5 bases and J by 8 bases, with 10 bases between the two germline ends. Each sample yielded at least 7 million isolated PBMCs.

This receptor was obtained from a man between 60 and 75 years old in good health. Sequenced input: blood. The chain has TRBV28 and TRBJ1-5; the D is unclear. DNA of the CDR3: TGTGCCAGCAGTATCAAGGGCAAGCCCCAGCATTTT. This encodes CASSIKGKPQHF.